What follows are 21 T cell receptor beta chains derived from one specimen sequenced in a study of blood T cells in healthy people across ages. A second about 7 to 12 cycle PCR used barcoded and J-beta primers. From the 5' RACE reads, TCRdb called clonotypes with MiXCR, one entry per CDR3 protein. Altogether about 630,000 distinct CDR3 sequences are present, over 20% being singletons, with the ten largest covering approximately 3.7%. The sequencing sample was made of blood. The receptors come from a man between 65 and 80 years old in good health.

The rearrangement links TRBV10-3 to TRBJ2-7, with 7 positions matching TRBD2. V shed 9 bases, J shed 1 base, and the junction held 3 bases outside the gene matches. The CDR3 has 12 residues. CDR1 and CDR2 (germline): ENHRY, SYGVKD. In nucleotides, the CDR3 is TGTGCCATAGGACTAGTTTCCTACGAGCAGTACTTC. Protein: CAIGLVSYEQYF.

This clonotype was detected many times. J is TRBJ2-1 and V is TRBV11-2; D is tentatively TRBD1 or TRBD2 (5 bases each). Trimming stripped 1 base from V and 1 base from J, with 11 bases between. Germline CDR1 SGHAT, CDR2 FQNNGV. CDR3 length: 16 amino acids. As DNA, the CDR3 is TGTGCCAGCAGCTTAGGAGGGGCGAGTTCCTACAATGAGCAGTTCTTC. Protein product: CASSLGGASSYNEQFF.

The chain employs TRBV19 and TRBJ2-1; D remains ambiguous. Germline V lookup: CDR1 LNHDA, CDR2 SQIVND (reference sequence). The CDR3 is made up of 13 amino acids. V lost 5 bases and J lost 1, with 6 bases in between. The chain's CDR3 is CASSAESYNEQFF. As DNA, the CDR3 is TGTGCCAGTAGTGCCGAGTCCTACAATGAGCAGTTCTTC.

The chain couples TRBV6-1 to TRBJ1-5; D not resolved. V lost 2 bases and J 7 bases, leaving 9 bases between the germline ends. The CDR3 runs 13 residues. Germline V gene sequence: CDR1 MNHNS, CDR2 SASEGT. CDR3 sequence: CASSEREGQPQHF. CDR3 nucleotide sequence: TGTGCCAGCAGTGAAAGGGAGGGACAGCCCCAGCATTTT.

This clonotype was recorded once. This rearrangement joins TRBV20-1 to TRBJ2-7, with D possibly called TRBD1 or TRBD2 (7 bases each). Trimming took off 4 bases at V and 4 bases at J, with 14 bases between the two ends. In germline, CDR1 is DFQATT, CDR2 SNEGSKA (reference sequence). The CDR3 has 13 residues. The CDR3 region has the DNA TGCAGTGCTAAGGACAGGCGGGGGTACGAGCAGTACTTC. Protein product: CSAKDRRGYEQYF.

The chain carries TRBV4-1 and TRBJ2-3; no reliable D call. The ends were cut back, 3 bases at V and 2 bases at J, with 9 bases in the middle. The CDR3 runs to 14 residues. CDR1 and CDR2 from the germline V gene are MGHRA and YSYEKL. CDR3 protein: CASSQAPFTDTQYF. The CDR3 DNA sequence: TGCGCCAGCAGCCAGGCCCCCTTCACAGATACGCAGTATTTT.

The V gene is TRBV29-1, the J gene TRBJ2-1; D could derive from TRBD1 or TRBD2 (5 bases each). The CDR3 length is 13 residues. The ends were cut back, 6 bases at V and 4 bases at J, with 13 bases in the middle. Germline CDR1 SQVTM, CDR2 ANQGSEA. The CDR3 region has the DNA TGCAGCGTAGACCGGGACCAATACAATGAGCAGTTCTTC. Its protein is CSVDRDQYNEQFF.

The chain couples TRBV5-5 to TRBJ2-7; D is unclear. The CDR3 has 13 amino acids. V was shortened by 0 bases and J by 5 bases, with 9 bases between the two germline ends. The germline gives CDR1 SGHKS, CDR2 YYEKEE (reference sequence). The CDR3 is CASSLGVKDEQYF. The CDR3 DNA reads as TGTGCCAGCAGCTTGGGGGTCAAGGACGAGCAGTACTTC.

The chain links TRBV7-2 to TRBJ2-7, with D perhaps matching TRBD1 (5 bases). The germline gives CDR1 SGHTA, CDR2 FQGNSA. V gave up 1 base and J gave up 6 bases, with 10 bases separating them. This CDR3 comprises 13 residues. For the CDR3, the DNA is TGTGCCAGCAGCTTAGACAGGTGGTCCGAGCAGTACTTC. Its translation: CASSLDRWSEQYF.

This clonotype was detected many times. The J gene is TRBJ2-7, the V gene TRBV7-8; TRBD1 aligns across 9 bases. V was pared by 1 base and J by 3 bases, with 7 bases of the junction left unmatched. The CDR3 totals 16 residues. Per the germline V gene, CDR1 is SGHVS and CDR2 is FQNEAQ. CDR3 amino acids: CASSLVVGQGVYEQYF. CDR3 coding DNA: TGTGCCAGCAGCTTAGTGGTGGGACAGGGCGTCTACGAGCAGTACTTC.

In nucleotides, the CDR3 is TGTGCCAGCAGTCCCTCGGACAGGGGGCCTGAGACCCAGTACTTC. Amino acid sequence: CASSPSDRGPETQYF. The rearrangement joins TRBV12-3 or TRBV12-4 to TRBJ2-5; TRBD1 matches at 11 bases. J gave up 5 bases and V 5 bases, and 7 bases lay outside the gene matches. The CDR3 loop spans 15 amino acids.

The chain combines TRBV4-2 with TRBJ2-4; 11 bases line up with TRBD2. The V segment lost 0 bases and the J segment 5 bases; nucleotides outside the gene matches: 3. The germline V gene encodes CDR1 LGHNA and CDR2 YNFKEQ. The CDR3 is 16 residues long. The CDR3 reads CASSQDGTSGQNIQYF. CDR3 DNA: TGTGCCAGCAGCCAAGATGGGACTAGCGGCCAAAACATTCAGTACTTC.

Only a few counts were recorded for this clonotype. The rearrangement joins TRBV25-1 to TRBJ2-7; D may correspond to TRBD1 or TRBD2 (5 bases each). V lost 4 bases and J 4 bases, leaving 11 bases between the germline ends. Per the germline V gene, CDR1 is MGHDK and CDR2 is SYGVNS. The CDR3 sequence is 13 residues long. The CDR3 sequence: CASSGPGRYEQYF. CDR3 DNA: TGTGCCAGCAGTGGACCGGGACGGTACGAGCAGTACTTC.

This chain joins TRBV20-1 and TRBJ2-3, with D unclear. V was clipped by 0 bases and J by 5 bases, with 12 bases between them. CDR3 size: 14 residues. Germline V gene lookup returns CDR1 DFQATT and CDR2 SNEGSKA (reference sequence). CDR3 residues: CSARDVRNKDTQYF. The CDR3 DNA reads TGCAGTGCTAGAGATGTGCGGAACAAAGATACGCAGTATTTT.

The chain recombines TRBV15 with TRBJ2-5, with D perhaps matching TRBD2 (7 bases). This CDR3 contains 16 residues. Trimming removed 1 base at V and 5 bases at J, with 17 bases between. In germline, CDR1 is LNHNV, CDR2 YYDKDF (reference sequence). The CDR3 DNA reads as TGTGCCACCAGCAGAGTTTCTAACGGGGGGCTTGAGACCCAGTACTTC. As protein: CATSRVSNGGLETQYF.

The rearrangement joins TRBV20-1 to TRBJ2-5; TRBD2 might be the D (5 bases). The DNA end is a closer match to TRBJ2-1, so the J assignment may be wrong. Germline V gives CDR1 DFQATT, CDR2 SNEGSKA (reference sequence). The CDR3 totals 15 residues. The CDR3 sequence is CSARDSRAGLNEQFF. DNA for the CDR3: TGCAGTGCTAGAGATTCGAGGGCTGGTCTTAATGAGCAGTTCTTC.

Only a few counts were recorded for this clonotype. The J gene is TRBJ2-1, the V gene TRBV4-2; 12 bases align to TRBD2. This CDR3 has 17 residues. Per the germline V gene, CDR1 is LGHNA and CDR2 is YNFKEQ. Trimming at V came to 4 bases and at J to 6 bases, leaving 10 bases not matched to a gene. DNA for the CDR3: TGTGCCAGCAGCCGAGAGACTAGCGGGAGCCCCCTCAATGAGCAGTTCTTC. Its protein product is CASSRETSGSPLNEQFF.

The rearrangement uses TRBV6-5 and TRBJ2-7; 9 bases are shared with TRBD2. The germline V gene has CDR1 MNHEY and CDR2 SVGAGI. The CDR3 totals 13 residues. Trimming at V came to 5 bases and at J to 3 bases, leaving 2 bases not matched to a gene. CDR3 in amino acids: CASSRTSDYEQYF. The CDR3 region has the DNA TGTGCCAGCAGTCGGACTAGCGACTACGAGCAGTACTTC.

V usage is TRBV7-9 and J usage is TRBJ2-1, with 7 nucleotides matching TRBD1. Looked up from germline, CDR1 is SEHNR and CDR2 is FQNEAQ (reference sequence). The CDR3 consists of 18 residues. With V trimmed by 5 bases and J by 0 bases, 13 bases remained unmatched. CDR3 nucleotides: TGTGCCAGCAGCACAGGGGTTGGCGGGTTAGGCTCCTACAATGAGCAGTTCTTC. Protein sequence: CASSTGVGGLGSYNEQFF.

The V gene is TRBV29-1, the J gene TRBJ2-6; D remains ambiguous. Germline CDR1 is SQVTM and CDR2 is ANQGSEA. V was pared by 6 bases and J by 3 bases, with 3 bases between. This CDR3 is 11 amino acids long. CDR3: CSVFGANVLTF. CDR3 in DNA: TGCAGCGTCTTTGGGGCCAACGTCCTGACTTTC.

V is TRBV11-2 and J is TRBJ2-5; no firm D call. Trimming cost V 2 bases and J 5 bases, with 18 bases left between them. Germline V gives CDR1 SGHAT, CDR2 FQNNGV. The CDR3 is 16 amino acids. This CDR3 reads CASSLIFLGALETQYF. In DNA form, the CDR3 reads TGTGCCAGCAGCTTAATATTTCTCGGTGCACTGGAGACCCAGTACTTC.